The present T cell receptor (beta chain) was sequenced within a study of blood T cells in healthy people across ages. Germline values: CDR1 DFQATT, CDR2 SNEGSKA (reference sequence). This CDR3 comprises 15 residues. The authors ran a second PCR of 7 to 11 cycles using a sample-barcoded 5' primer and a J-beta primer mix. Every sample returned 2.5 million or more CDR3-containing paired-end reads. Each CDR3 protein is one row after TCRdb ran MiXCR on the 5' RACE reads. Counted here are approximately 1.5 million distinct CDR3 sequences, approximately 32% occurring once; the ten biggest clones make up over 9%.

The TCR originated in a woman in her 30s in good health. Specimen: blood. V gene TRBV20-1 combines with J gene TRBJ2-4; D is ambiguous. The tail of the sequence fits TRBJ2-7 better, so the J call may be wrong. The CDR3, as DNA: TGCAGTGCTAGAGATCCCCGAAAGGGCCTGTACGAGCAGTACTTC. It translates to CSARDPRKGLYEQYF.